A single sample is the source of the 24 T cell receptor beta chains below, sequenced in a study of OX40 agonist ivuxolimab in advanced cancers. Sequencing used immunoSEQ multiplex PCR; TCRdb keeps in-frame clones, though not all of them. Seen here are fewer than 55,000 clones, 75% to 90% observed once, and the top ten hold about 11%. Sequenced material: CD4+ or CD8+ T cells sorted from blood, taken in a trial of the OX40 agonist ivuxolimab. The receptor source for this set is an adult with an advanced solid tumor such as melanoma, head and neck, liver or kidney cancer.

The chain carries TRBV28 and TRBJ1-2; no definite D call. The CDR3 loop spans 14 amino acids. Per the germline V gene, CDR1 is MDHEN and CDR2 is SYDVKM. The germline V and J ends were trimmed by 4 bases and 1 base, with 10 bases remaining between them. The DNA of the CDR3 is TGTGCCAGCAGTTCTGGAGACTTTAACTATGGCTACACCTTC. It encodes CASSSGDFNYGYTF.

This clone was counted a single time. This chain uses TRBV9 with TRBJ2-3; 10 bases line up with TRBD2. Germline V gene lookup returns CDR1 SGDLS and CDR2 YYNGEE. The CDR3 consists of 17 residues. The J segment lost 6 bases and the V segment lost 2 bases, leaving 12 bases of the junction unmatched. For the CDR3, the DNA is TGTGCCAGCAGCGTCTCAACCTCTAGCGGGGGTGCGGATACGCAGTATTTT. Translated: CASSVSTSSGGADTQYF.

V and J are TRBV6-5 and TRBJ1-4, with 7 bases identical to TRBD1. J lost 4 bases, V lost 8 bases, and 10 bases had no gene match. The length of the CDR3 is 15 residues. CDR1 and CDR2 from the germline V gene are MNHEY and SVGAGI. CDR3 sequence (DNA): TGTGCCAGCGCCCGAGGGGGCGTTGGTAATGAAAAACTGTTTTTT. This gives the protein CASARGGVGNEKLFF.

The chain joins TRBV28 to TRBJ1-4, with D possibly being TRBD1 (5 bases). This CDR3 is 14 amino acids long. The germline CDR1 and CDR2 sequences are MDHEN and SYDVKM. V was trimmed by 3 bases and J by 4 bases, leaving 9 bases between them. CDR3: CASSFGGYNEKLFF. CDR3 nucleotides: TGTGCCAGCAGTTTTGGGGGATATAATGAAAAACTGTTTTTT.

The V and J genes are TRBV6-1 and TRBJ1-4; D is unresolved. This CDR3 contains 15 residues. V was cut by 5 bases and J by 5 bases, with 15 bases left in between. Germline V gene data show CDR1 as MNHNS and CDR2 as SASEGT. This CDR3 is CASSPLGGPNEKLFF. CDR3 nucleotides: TGTGCCAGCAGTCCCTTAGGAGGACCGAATGAAAAACTGTTTTTT.

The chain uses TRBV16 and TRBJ1-4; weak D call: TRBD1 (6 bases). Trimming removed 4 bases from V and 0 bases from J, with 12 bases in between. This CDR3 is built from 16 residues. CDR1 KGHSY and CDR2 FQNENV come from the germline V gene. The DNA of the CDR3 is TGTGCCAGCAGCCTCACAGGGTTTGCAACTAATGAAAAACTGTTTTTT. Translating it yields CASSLTGFATNEKLFF.

The table lists this clone with a count of one. This rearrangement joins TRBV7-8 to TRBJ1-2; TRBD1 agrees at 7 bases. The CDR3 has 16 residues. The trim removed 0 bases at V and 5 bases at J, leaving 9 bases unmatched. The germline V gene encodes CDR1 SGHVS and CDR2 FQNEAQ. The CDR3 bases are TGTGCCAGCAGCTTAGCGGGGCTGGGACAGAATTATGGCTACACCTTC. Translating it yields CASSLAGLGQNYGYTF.

The chain uses TRBV28 and TRBJ1-4; TRBD1 matches at 11 bases. CDR1 MDHEN and CDR2 SYDVKM come from the germline V gene. This CDR3 spans 16 amino acids. Trimming took 6 bases from V and 8 from J; bases not matched to a gene: 11. The CDR3 sequence is CASSRESGTGGEKLFF. The CDR3 DNA is TGTGCCAGCAGCCGAGAGTCCGGGACAGGGGGAGAAAAACTGTTTTTT.

The J gene is TRBJ2-1, the V gene TRBV5-1; 9 bases are shared with TRBD1. V was pared by 5 bases and J by 6 bases, with 6 bases of the junction left unmatched. CDR3 length: 14 residues. From germline, CDR1 is SGHRS and CDR2 YFSETQ. Here the CDR3 reads CASSRDRVSNEQFF. In DNA, the CDR3 is TGCGCCAGCAGTCGGGACAGGGTGAGCAATGAGCAGTTCTTC. Full variable domain (outside the CDR3, taken from reference TRBV5-1 and TRBJ2-1): KAGVTQTPRYLIKTRGQQVTLSCSPISGHRSVSWYQQTPGQGLQFLFEYFSETQRNKGNFPGRFSGRQFSNSRSEMNVSTLELGDSALYLCASSRDRVSNEQFFGPGTRLTVL.

V is TRBV2 and J is TRBJ2-2; no reliable D call. Germline V gives CDR1 SNHLY, CDR2 FYNNEI. CDR3 length: 14 residues. The V gene lost 2 bases and the J gene lost 4 bases, with 8 bases spanning the gap. The CDR3 DNA reads TGTGCCAGCAGTGAAACCCTGTTCACCGGGGAGCTGTTTTTT. Its translation: CASSETLFTGELFF.

This clone showed up many times. The rearrangement links TRBV30 to TRBJ1-2; D might be TRBD1 (6 bases). Deletions cut 2 bases from V and 4 bases from J, with 11 bases between. This CDR3 comprises 13 residues. From germline, CDR1 is GTSNPN and CDR2 SVGIG (reference sequence). CDR3 sequence: CAWSLGALYGYTF. Here the CDR3 DNA reads TGTGCCTGGAGTCTGGGGGCCCTCTATGGCTACACCTTC.

The V call is TRBV13, the J call TRBJ2-5; 8 bases map to TRBD2. Germline CDR1 and CDR2: PRHDT and FYEKMQ (reference sequence). V lost 0 bases and J lost 1; bases outside the gene matches: 1. CDR3 length: 15 amino acids. The CDR3 reads CASSLGAGGQETQYF. In DNA, the CDR3 is TGTGCCAGCAGCTTAGGGGCGGGGGGCCAAGAGACCCAGTACTTC.

The chain carries TRBV7-9 and TRBJ2-3, with D possibly being TRBD1 (5 bases). V was cut by 0 bases and J by 4 bases, with 5 bases left in between. CDR3 size: 13 residues. Germline V gene data show CDR1 as SEHNR and CDR2 as FQNEAQ (reference sequence). The chain's CDR3 is CASSLARADTQYF. In DNA, the CDR3 is TGTGCCAGCAGCTTAGCCAGGGCAGATACGCAGTATTTT.

This clone has just a few counts. CDR3 nucleotides: TGCGCCAGCAGCCAGGGGACAGTTATCGGGACTGGAAACACCATATATTTT. Protein sequence: CASSQGTVIGTGNTIYF. The chain has TRBV4-3 and TRBJ1-3, with TRBD1 matching 7 bases. J gave up 2 bases and V 3 bases, and 10 bases lay outside the gene matches. Germline CDR1 is LGHNA and CDR2 is YSLEER. The CDR3 totals 17 residues.

This chain joins TRBV27 and TRBJ2-2; 8 nucleotides line up with TRBD2. This CDR3 contains 15 residues. Per germline, CDR1 MNHEY and CDR2 SMNVEV (reference sequence). Trimming took 3 bases from V and 4 from J; bases not matched to a gene: 4. The CDR3 DNA reads TGTGCCAGCAGTTTTAGCGGGACCGTCACCGGGGAGCTGTTTTTT. It specifies CASSFSGTVTGELFF.

This clone has only a few counts. The chain carries TRBV27 and TRBJ1-1, with D perhaps TRBD1 (6 bases). The CDR3 runs to 16 residues. From germline, CDR1 is MNHEY and CDR2 SMNVEV (reference sequence). V was cut by 0 bases and J by 4 bases, with 15 bases left in between. CDR3 in DNA: TGTGCCAGCAGTTTATCAAAACGAACAGGGTCCACTGAAGCTTTCTTT. This sequence encodes CASSLSKRTGSTEAFF.

A few counts support this clone. The V gene is TRBV6-5, the J gene TRBJ1-6; D is possibly TRBD1 (5 bases). Germline CDR1 and CDR2: MNHEY and SVGAGI. V was shortened by 7 bases and J by 7 bases, with 11 bases between the two germline ends. The CDR3 sequence is 13 residues long. In DNA, the CDR3 is TGTGCCAGCACAAAGGGGACCAATTCACCCCTCCACTTT. Translated: CASTKGTNSPLHF.

The chain joins TRBV27 to TRBJ2-2, with 7 bases identical to TRBD1. This CDR3 spans 14 amino acids. Per the germline V gene, CDR1 is MNHEY and CDR2 is SMNVEV (reference sequence). Trimming cost V 6 bases and J 7 bases; bases outside gene matches: 8. The CDR3 region has the DNA TGTGCCAGCAGGCTGACAGGGCAAGGCGGGGAGCTGTTTTTT. This codes for CASRLTGQGGELFF.

This clone is a singleton in its sample. This chain links TRBV5-5 with TRBJ2-2, with TRBD2 identical over 8 bases. Germline CDR1 reads SGHKS; CDR2 reads YYEKEE (reference sequence). The CDR3 is 15 residues long. V was clipped by 3 bases and J by 5 bases; unmatched bases: 6. The CDR3 sequence is CASSWTSRPTGELFF. CDR3 bases: TGTGCCAGCAGCTGGACTAGCCGCCCGACCGGGGAGCTGTTTTTT.

The chain carries TRBV7-8 and TRBJ2-1; 7 bases are a match to TRBD1. Germline values: CDR1 SGHVS, CDR2 FQNEAQ. The CDR3 has 15 amino acids. J gave up 4 bases and V 1 base, and 4 bases lay outside the gene matches. The CDR3 DNA is TGTGCCAGCAGCTTAGGTGGGACAGCATACAATGAGCAGTTCTTC. Its translation: CASSLGGTAYNEQFF. Drawing the rest from reference TRBV7-8 and TRBJ2-1, the complete variable domain is GAGVSQSPRYKVAKRGQDVALRCDPISGHVSLFWYQQALGQGPEFLTYFQNEAQLDKSGLPSDRFFAERPEGSVSTLKIQRTQQEDSAVYLCASSLGGTAYNEQFFGPGTRLTVL.

The chain uses TRBV5-1 and TRBJ2-1, with 9 nucleotides matching TRBD1. Losses at the gene ends were 0 bases for V and 2 bases for J; bases not matched to a gene: 0. The germline V gene encodes CDR1 SGHRS and CDR2 YFSETQ. The CDR3 loop spans 15 amino acids. CDR3 sequence: CASSLGQGAYNEQFF. The CDR3 bases are TGCGCCAGCAGCTTGGGACAGGGGGCCTACAATGAGCAGTTCTTC.

The rearrangement uses TRBV7-9 and TRBJ1-1; perhaps TRBD1 as D (6 bases). Germline lookup yields CDR1 SEHNR and CDR2 FQNEAQ (reference sequence). CDR3 length equals 12 residues. Deletions cut 3 bases from V and 7 bases from J, with 9 bases between. CDR3 bases: TGTGCCAGCAGCTTGGACAGACTTGAAGCTTTCTTT. Protein: CASSLDRLEAFF.

This chain links TRBV30 with TRBJ2-2; tentatively, D is TRBD2 (6 bases). Germline loops: CDR1 GTSNPN, CDR2 SVGIG (reference sequence). Trimming pared 4 bases from V and 5 bases from J, leaving 8 bases between. The CDR3 runs 12 residues. DNA for the CDR3: TGTGCCTGGAACGGAGGGACCGGGGAGCTGTTTTTT. This encodes CAWNGGTGELFF.

This clone was picked up one time. J is TRBJ2-4 and V is TRBV27; a possible D gene is TRBD1 (6 bases). CDR3 length: 16 amino acids. Germline loops: CDR1 MNHEY, CDR2 SMNVEV (reference sequence). Trimming removed 4 bases at V and 0 bases at J, with 13 bases between. CDR3 DNA sequence: TGTGCCAGCAGTTCTCGGGACACCTTAGCCAAAAACATTCAGTACTTC. Its translation: CASSSRDTLAKNIQYF.